The sequence of this T cell receptor beta chain was determined in a study of shared clonotypes between healthy human individuals. Generated by immunoSEQ multiplex PCR, the TCRdb table keeps only in-frame clones and is missing some. This table has about 980,000 clones, about three quarters appearing once. Points on this clone: The target antigen is unknown.

Study-wide findings and caveats: Memory subsets generally showed smaller estimated richness than naive subsets did. The naive CD4 repertoires of a few donors were compared, and around 4.9% of clonotypes were shared. In this cohort, only blood was sampled, and tissue repertoires likely differ.

The germline CDR1 and CDR2 sequences are SGHTA and FQGNSA. The CDR3 runs to 16 residues. The trim removed 5 bases at V and 5 bases at J, leaving 9 bases unmatched. The origin of this receptor is a man between 18 and 35 years old in good health. The sample taken for sequencing was memory CD4+ T cells sorted from blood. Specified subset: CD45RA-negative fraction. The chain joins TRBV7-2 to TRBJ2-1, with 10 bases lining up with TRBD1. The CDR3 here is CASSNRQGAKHNEQFF. In nucleotides, the CDR3 is TGTGCCAGCAGCAACCGACAGGGGGCAAAGCACAATGAGCAGTTCTTC.